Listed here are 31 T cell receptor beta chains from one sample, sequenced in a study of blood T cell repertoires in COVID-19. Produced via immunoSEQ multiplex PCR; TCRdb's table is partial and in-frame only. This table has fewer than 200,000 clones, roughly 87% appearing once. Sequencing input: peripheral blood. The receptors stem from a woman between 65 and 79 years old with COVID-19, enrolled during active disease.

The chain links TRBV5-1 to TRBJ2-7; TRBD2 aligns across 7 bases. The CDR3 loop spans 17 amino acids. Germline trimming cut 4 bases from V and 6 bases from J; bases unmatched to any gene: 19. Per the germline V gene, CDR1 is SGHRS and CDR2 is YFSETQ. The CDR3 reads CASSPAPGLWGGGEQYF. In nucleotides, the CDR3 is TGCGCCAGCAGCCCGGCGCCCGGACTTTGGGGGGGAGGCGAGCAGTACTTC.

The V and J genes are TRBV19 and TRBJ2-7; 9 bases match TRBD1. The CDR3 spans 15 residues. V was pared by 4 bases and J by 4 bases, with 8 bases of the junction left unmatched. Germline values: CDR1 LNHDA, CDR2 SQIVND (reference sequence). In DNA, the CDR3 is TGTGCCAGTAGTAAACAGGGGGCCCGTCTTTACGAGCAGTACTTC. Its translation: CASSKQGARLYEQYF.

DNA for the CDR3: TGTGCCAGCAGTTCCTCGGGGAACTCTGGAAACACCATATATTTT. Residues: CASSSSGNSGNTIYF. This chain connects TRBV28 to TRBJ1-3; D gene uncertain. Trimming cost V 4 bases and J 0 bases, with 10 bases left between them. The CDR3 has 15 residues. CDR1 and CDR2 from the germline V gene are MDHEN and SYDVKM.

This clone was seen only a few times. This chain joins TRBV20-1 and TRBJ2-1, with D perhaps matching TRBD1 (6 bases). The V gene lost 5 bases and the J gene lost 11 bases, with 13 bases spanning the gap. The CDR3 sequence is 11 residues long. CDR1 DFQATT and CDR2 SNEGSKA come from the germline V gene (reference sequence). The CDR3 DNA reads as TGCAGTGCTTTCTTCCGGGACAAGCAGTTCTTC. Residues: CSAFFRDKQFF.

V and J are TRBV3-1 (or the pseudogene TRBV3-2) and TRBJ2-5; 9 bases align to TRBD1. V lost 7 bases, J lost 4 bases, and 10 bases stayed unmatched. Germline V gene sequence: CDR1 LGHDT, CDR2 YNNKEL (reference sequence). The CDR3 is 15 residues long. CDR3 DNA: TGTGCCAGCAAGGTCCTGGGACAGGGAGGAGAGACCCAGTACTTC. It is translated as CASKVLGQGGETQYF.

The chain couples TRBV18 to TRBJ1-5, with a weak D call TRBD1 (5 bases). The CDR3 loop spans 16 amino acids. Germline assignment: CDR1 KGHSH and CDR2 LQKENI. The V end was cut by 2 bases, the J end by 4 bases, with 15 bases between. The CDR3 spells CASSPTSGGTNQPQHF. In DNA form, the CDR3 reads TGTGCCAGCTCACCAACGAGCGGGGGTACAAATCAGCCCCAGCATTTT.

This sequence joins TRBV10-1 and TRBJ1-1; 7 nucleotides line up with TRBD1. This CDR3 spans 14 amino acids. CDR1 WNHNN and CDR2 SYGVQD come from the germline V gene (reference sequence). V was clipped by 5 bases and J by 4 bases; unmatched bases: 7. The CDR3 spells CASSLRSGGTEAFF. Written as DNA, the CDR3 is TGCGCCAGCAGTCTTAGATCAGGGGGCACTGAAGCTTTCTTT.

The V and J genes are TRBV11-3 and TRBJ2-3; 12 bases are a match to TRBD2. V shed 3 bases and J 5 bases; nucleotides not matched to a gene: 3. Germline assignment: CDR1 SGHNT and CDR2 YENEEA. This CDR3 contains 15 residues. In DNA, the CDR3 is TGTGCCAGCAGCTTGCTAGCGGGAGGGTTAGATACGCAGTATTTT. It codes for CASSLLAGGLDTQYF. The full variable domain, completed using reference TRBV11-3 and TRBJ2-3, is EAGVVQSPRYKIIEKKQPVAFWCNPISGHNTLYWYLQNLGQGPELLIRYENEEAVDDSQLPKDRFSAERLKGVDSTLKIQPAELGDSAVYLCASSLLAGGLDTQYFGPGTRLTVL.

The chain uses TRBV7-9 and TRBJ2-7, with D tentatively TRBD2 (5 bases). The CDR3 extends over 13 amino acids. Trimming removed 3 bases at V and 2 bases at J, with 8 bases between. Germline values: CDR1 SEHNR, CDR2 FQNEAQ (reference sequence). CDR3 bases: TGTGCCAGCAGCTTGACTATACCCTACGAGCAGTACTTC. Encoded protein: CASSLTIPYEQYF.

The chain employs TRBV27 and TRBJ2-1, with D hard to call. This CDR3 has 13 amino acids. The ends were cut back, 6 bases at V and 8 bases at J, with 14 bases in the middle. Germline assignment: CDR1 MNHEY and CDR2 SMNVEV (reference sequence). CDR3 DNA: TGTGCCAGCAGAGCTAGTCGGAAACATGAGCAGTTCTTC. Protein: CASRASRKHEQFF.

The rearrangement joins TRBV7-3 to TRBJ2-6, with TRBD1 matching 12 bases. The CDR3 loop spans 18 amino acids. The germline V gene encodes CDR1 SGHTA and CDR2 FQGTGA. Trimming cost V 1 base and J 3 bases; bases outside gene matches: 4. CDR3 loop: CASSLKGQGASGANVLTF. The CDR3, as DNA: TGTGCCAGCAGCTTAAAGGGACAGGGGGCAAGTGGGGCCAACGTCCTGACTTTC.

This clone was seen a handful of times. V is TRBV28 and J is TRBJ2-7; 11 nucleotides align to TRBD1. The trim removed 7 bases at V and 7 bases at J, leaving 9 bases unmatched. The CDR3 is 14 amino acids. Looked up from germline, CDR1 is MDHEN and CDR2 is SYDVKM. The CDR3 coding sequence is TGTGCCAGCATCTGGACAGGGGGCAGGGGGGAGCAGTACTTC. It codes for CASIWTGGRGEQYF.

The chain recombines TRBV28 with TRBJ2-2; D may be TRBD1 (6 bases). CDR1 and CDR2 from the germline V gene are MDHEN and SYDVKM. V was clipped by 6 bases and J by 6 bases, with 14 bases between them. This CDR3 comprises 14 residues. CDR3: CASSKGGSAGELFF. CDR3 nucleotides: TGTGCCAGCAGCAAAGGGGGATCCGCCGGGGAGCTGTTTTTT.

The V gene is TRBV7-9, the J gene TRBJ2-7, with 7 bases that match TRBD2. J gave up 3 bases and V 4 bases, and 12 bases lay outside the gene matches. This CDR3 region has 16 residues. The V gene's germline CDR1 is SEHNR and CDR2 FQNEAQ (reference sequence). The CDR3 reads CASSWTPGGASYEQYF. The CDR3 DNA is TGTGCCAGCAGCTGGACCCCGGGAGGTGCTAGCTACGAGCAGTACTTC.

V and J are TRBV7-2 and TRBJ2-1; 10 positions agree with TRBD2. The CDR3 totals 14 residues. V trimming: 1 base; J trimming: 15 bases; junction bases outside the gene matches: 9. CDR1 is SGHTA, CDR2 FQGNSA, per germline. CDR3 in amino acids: CASSLETGTSASFF. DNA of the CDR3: TGTGCCAGCAGCTTAGAGACCGGGACTAGCGCCTCGTTCTTC. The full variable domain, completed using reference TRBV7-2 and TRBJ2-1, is GAGVSQSPSNKVTEKGKDVELRCDPISGHTALYWYRQSLGQGLEFLIYFQGNSAPDKSGLPSDRFSAERTGGSVSTLTIQRTQQEDSAVYLCASSLETGTSASFFGPGTRLTVL.

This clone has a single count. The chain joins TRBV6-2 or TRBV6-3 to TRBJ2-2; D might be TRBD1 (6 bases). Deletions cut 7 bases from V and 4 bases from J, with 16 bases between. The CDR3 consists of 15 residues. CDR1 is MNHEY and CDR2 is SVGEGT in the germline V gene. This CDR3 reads CASTPLGAGTGELFF. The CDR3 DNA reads TGTGCCAGCACCCCGTTGGGGGCGGGCACCGGGGAGCTGTTTTTT.

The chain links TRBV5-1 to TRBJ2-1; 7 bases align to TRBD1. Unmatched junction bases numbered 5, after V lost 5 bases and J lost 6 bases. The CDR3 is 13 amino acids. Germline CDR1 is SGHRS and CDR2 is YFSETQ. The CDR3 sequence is CASRFRDSNEQFF. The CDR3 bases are TGCGCCAGCAGGTTCAGGGACAGCAATGAGCAGTTCTTC.

Here the CDR3 DNA reads TGTGCCACCAGTGCCGCCAGGGGGAATACAGATACGCAGTATTTT. Amino acids: CATSAARGNTDTQYF. The J gene is TRBJ2-3, the V gene TRBV24-1; 7 positions match TRBD1. Germline CDR1 KGHDR, CDR2 SFDVKD. V was clipped by 5 bases and J by 3 bases; unmatched bases: 7. The CDR3 is made up of 15 amino acids.

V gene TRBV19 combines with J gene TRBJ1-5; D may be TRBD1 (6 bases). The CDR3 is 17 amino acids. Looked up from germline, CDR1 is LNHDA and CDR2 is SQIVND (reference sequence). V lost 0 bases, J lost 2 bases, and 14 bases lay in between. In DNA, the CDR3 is TGTGCCAGTAGTATAGATCGACAGGCCCAGGGCAATCAGCCCCAGCATTTT. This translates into CASSIDRQAQGNQPQHF.

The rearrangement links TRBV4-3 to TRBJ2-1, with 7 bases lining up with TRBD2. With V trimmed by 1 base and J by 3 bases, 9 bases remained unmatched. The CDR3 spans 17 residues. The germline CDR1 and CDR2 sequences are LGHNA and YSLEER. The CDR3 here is CASSQGSSGQVYNEQFF. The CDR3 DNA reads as TGCGCCAGCAGCCAAGGATCTAGCGGACAAGTCTACAATGAGCAGTTCTTC.

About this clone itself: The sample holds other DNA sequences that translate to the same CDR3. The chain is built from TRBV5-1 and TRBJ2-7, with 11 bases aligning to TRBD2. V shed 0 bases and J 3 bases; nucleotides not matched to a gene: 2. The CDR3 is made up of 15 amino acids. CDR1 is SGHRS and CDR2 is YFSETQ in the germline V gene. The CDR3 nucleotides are TGCGCCAGCAGCTTGGATGGGACTAGCGGCTACGAGCAGTACTTC. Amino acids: CASSLDGTSGYEQYF.

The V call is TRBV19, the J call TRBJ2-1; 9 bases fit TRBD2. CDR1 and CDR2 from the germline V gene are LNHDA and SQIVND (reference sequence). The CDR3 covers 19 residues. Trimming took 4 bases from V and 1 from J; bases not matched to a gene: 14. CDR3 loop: CASSKHSSGALKSYNEQFF. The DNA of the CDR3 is TGTGCCAGTAGTAAACATTCTAGCGGGGCCCTAAAATCCTACAATGAGCAGTTCTTC.

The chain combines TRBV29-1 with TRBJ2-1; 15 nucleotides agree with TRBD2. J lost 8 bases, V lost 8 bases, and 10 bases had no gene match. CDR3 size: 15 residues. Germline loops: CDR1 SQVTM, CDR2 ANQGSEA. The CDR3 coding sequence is TGCAGCCTAAGGAGGACTAGCGGGAGGGCCTATGAGCAGTTCTTC. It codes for CSLRRTSGRAYEQFF.

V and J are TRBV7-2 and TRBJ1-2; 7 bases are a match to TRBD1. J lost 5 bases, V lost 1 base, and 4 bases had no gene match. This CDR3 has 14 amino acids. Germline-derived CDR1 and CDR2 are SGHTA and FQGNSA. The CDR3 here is CASSLGTTGYGYTF. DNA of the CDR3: TGTGCCAGCAGCTTAGGGACGACAGGGTATGGCTACACCTTC.

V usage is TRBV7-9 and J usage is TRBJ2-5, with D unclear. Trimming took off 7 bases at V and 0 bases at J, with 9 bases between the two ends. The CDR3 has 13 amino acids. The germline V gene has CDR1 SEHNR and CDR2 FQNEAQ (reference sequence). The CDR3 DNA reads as TGTGCCAGCACCTCATCGGACCAAGAGACCCAGTACTTC. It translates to CASTSSDQETQYF.

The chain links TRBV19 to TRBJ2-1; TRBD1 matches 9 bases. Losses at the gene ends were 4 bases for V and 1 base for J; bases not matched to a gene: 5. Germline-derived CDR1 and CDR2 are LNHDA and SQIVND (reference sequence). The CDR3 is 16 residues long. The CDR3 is CASSTRTGASYNEQFF. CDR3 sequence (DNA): TGTGCCAGTAGTACCCGGACAGGGGCATCCTACAATGAGCAGTTCTTC.

The CDR3 DNA follows: TGTGCCAGCAAAGGGACAGGGGCCCAAGAGACCCAGTACTTC. Translating it yields CASKGTGAQETQYF. V and J are TRBV2 and TRBJ2-5, with TRBD1 matching 10 bases. The junction had 3 bases not matched to a gene; V was cut back by 7 bases and J by 1 base. CDR1 and CDR2 (germline): SNHLY, FYNNEI. The CDR3 runs to 14 residues.

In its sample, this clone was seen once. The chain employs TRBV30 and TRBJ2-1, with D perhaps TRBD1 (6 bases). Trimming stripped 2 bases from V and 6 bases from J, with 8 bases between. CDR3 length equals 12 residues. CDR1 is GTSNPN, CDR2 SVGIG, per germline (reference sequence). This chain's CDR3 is CAWSSTGNEQFF. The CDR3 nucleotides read TGTGCCTGGAGTTCGACAGGCAATGAGCAGTTCTTC.

CDR3 nucleotide sequence: TGCGCCAGCAGTCCCTCGGGACTCCGAGATTCTGGAAACACCATATATTTT. Residues: CASSPSGLRDSGNTIYF. The chain couples TRBV5-1 to TRBJ1-3, with D perhaps matching TRBD1 (5 bases). V lost 5 bases and J 1 base, leaving 19 bases between the germline ends. Germline V gene data show CDR1 as SGHRS and CDR2 as YFSETQ. The CDR3 contains 17 residues.

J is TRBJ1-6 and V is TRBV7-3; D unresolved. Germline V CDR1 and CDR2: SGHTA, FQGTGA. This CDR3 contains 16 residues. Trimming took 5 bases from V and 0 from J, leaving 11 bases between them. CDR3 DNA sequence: TGTGCCAGCAGCCTCTATCCAAGCTCCTATAATTCACCCCTCCACTTT. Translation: CASSLYPSSYNSPLHF.

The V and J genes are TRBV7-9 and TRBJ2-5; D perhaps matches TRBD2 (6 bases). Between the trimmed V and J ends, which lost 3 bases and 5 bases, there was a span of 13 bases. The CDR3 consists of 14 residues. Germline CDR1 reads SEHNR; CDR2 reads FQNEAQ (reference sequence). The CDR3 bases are TGTGCCAGCAGCTTGGCAACTAGCCGTGAGACCCAGTACTTC. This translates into CASSLATSRETQYF.